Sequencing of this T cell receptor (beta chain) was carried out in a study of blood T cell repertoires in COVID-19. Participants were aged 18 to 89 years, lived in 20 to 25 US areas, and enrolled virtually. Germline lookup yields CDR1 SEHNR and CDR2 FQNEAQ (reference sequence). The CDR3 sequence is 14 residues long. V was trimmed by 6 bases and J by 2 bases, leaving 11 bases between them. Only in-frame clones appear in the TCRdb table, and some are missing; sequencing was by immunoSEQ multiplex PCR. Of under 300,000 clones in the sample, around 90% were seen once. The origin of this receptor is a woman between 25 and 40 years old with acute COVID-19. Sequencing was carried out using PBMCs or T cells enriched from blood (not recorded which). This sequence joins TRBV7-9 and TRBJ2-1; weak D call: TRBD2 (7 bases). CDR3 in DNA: TGTGCCAGCAGGGAGGGGGGGCCCTACAATGAGCAGTTCTTC. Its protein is CASREGGPYNEQFF.